One and the same sample provided the 9 T cell receptor beta chains below, sequenced in a study of cytomegalovirus exposure and HLA in healthy donors (dated by TCRdb to 2015 to 2018). Receptors were amplified or captured by the immunoSEQ multiplex PCR assay. For the multiplex PCR, a mixture combining 60 forward primers for TCR Vbeta segments and 13 reverse primers for TCR Jbeta segments was used. TCRdb's version of the immuneACCESS table is confined to in-frame rearrangements and falls short of the full clone set. An unresolved V gene accounts for under half of the shortfall where checked; the remainder is of unknown origin. The sample data list about 160,000 clones, and roughly 79% of these were observed just once. The top ten constitute 1.3% of the sample. Sequencing was done on a sample of PBMCs. The receptors come from a man aged 25 to 40 in good health and CMV-seronegative.

The chain couples TRBV2 to TRBJ2-7; a possible D gene is TRBD2 (6 bases). CDR1 and CDR2 (germline): SNHLY, FYNNEI. V lost 11 bases to trimming and J lost 3 bases, with 17 bases between them. CDR3 size: 13 residues. CDR3 nucleotides: TGTGCCGGAGGGGACTCCCCCATCTACGAGCAGTACTTC. It encodes CAGGDSPIYEQYF.

The V call is TRBV14, the J call TRBJ2-5; 11 nucleotides line up with TRBD2. Germline lookup yields CDR1 SGHDN and CDR2 FVKESK. This CDR3 is built from 15 residues. The ends lost 4 bases at V and 7 bases at J; junction bases unmatched: 8. CDR3 sequence reads: CASSPTSGKLATQYF. The CDR3 nucleotides are TGTGCCAGCAGCCCGACTAGCGGGAAGTTGGCGACCCAGTACTTC.

J is TRBJ1-2 and V is TRBV2; D is uncertain. The CDR3 loop spans 14 amino acids. Per germline, CDR1 SNHLY and CDR2 FYNNEI. V shed 5 bases and J shed 5 bases, with 15 bases lying between them. The CDR3 bases are TGTGCCAGCAGTAAGGAGAGCGGACCTTATGGCTACACCTTC. It is translated as CASSKESGPYGYTF. The variable domain in full, with the rest retrieved from reference TRBV2 and TRBJ1-2, is EPEVTQTPSHQVTQMGQEVILRCVPISNHLYFYWYRQILGQKVEFLVSFYNNEISEKSEIFDDQFSVERPDGSNFTLKIRSTKLEDSAMYFCASSKESGPYGYTFGSGTRLTVV.

V is TRBV7-9 and J is TRBJ2-1, with 8 positions matching TRBD1. In germline, CDR1 is SEHNR, CDR2 FQNEAQ (reference sequence). Germline trimming cut 1 base from V and 6 bases from J; bases unmatched to any gene: 11. The CDR3 spans 17 residues. CDR3 sequence reads: CASSLGKGQGAFNEQFF. The DNA for the CDR3 is TGTGCCAGCAGCTTAGGAAAAGGCCAGGGGGCTTTCAATGAGCAGTTCTTC.

J is TRBJ1-2 and V is TRBV5-1; TRBD1 might be the D (5 bases). The CDR3 runs 13 residues. Looked up from germline, CDR1 is SGHRS and CDR2 is YFSETQ. V lost 3 bases to trimming and J lost 6 bases, with 12 bases between them. CDR3 residues: CASSSRATHGYTF. The CDR3 DNA is TGCGCCAGCAGCTCCAGGGCAACCCATGGCTACACCTTC.

The chain links TRBV28 to TRBJ2-4, with D maybe TRBD2 (5 bases). The length of the CDR3 is 17 residues. Looked up from germline, CDR1 is MDHEN and CDR2 is SYDVKM. Trimming stripped 0 bases from V and 1 base from J, with 13 bases between. CDR3 DNA: TGTGCCAGCAGTTTATGGGGAGTGAATACTGCCAAAAACATTCAGTACTTC. The encoded protein is CASSLWGVNTAKNIQYF.

The chain joins TRBV19 to TRBJ1-1; D unclear. From germline, CDR1 is LNHDA and CDR2 SQIVND (reference sequence). The germline V and J ends were trimmed by 5 bases and 0 bases, with 13 bases remaining between them. The CDR3 consists of 15 residues. The CDR3 is CASSLGVLMNTEAFF. In DNA, the CDR3 is TGTGCCAGTAGTTTGGGCGTCCTGATGAACACTGAAGCTTTCTTT.

The rearrangement uses TRBV2 and TRBJ1-1, with TRBD1 matching 9 bases. J was trimmed by 11 bases and V by 5 bases; bases with no gene match: 6. The CDR3 sequence is 12 residues long. Looked up from germline, CDR1 is SNHLY and CDR2 is FYNNEI. CDR3: CASSRDRVSAFF. The CDR3 nucleotides are TGTGCCAGCAGTCGGGACAGGGTTAGCGCTTTCTTT.

The chain employs TRBV4-1 and TRBJ2-7, with 7 bases identical to TRBD2. V gave up 4 bases and J gave up 0 bases; unmatched junction bases: 15. Germline V gene data show CDR1 as MGHRA and CDR2 as YSYEKL. The length of the CDR3 is 18 residues. In nucleotides, the CDR3 is TGCGCCAGCAGCCCAAAATCGGTGGGCGGGAGAGACTCCTACGAGCAGTACTTC. Amino acids: CASSPKSVGGRDSYEQYF.